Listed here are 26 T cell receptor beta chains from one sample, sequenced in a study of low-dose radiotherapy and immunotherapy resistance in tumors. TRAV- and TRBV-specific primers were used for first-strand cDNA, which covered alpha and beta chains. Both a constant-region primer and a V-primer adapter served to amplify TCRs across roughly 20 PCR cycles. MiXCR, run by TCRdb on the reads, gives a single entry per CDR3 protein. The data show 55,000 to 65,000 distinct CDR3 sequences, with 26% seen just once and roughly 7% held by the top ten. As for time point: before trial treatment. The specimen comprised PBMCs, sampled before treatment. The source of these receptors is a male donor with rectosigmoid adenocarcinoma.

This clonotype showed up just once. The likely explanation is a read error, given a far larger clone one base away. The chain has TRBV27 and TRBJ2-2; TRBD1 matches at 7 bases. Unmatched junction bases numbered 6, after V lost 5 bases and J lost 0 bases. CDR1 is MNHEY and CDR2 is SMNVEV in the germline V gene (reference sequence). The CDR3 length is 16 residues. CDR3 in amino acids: CASSRRGPPNTGELFF. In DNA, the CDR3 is TGTGCCAGCAGTCGAAGGGGGCCCCCGAACACCGGGGAGCTGTTTTTT.

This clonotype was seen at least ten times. The CDR3: CASSVGLAGGPYEQYF. CDR3 bases: TGTGCCAGCAGCGTAGGTCTAGCGGGAGGGCCCTACGAGCAGTACTTC. V and J are TRBV7-2 and TRBJ2-7; TRBD2 agrees at 12 bases. V was clipped by 5 bases and J by 2 bases; unmatched bases: 7. This CDR3 spans 16 amino acids. CDR1 and CDR2 from the germline V gene are SGHTA and FQGNSA.

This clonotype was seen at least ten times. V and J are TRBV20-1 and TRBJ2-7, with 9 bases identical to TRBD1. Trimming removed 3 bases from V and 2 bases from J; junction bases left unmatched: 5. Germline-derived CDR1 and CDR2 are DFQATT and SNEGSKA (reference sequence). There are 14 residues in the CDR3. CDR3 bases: TGCAGTGCTAGCGGGACAGGGCATACCTACGAGCAGTACTTC. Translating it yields CSASGTGHTYEQYF.

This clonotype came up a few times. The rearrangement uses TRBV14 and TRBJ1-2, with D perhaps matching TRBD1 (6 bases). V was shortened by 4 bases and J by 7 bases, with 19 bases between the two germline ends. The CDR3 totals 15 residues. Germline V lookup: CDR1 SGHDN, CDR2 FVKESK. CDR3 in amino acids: CASSLRPGLRGGYTF. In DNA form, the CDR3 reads TGTGCCAGCAGCCTCCGACCGGGTCTCAGGGGTGGCTACACCTTC. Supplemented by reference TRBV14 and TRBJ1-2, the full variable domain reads EAGVTQFPSHSVIEKGQTVTLRCDPISGHDNLYWYRRVMGKEIKFLLHFVKESKQDESGMPNNRFLAERTGGTYSTLKVQPAELEDSGVYFCASSLRPGLRGGYTFGSGTRLTVV.

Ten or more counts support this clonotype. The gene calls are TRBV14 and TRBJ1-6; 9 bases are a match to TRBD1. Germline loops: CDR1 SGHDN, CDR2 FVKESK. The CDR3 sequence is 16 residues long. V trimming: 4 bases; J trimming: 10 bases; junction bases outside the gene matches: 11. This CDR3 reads CASSLLPGQGGSPLHF. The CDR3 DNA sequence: TGTGCCAGCAGCCTCCTCCCGGGACAGGGAGGATCACCCCTCCACTTT. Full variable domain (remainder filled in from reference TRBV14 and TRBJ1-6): EAGVTQFPSHSVIEKGQTVTLRCDPISGHDNLYWYRRVMGKEIKFLLHFVKESKQDESGMPNNRFLAERTGGTYSTLKVQPAELEDSGVYFCASSLLPGQGGSPLHFGNGTRLTVT.

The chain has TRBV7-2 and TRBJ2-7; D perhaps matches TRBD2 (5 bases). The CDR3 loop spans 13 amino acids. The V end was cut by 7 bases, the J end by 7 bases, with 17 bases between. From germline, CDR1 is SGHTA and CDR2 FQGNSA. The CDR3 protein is CASTNRTRGEQYF. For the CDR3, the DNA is TGTGCCAGCACCAACCGGACGAGAGGGGAGCAGTACTTC.

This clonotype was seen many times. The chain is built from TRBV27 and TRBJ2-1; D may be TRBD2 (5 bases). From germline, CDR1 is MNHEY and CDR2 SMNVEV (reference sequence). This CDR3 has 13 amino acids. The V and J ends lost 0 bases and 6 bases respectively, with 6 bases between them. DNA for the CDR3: TGTGCCAGCAGTTTATCGCGGGTCAATGAGCAGTTCTTC. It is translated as CASSLSRVNEQFF.

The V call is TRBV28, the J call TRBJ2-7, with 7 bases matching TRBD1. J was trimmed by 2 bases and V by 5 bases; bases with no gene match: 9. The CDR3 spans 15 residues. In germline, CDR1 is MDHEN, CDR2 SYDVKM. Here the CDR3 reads CASSPLGTVTYEQYF. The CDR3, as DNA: TGTGCCAGCAGTCCACTTGGGACAGTTACCTACGAGCAGTACTTC.

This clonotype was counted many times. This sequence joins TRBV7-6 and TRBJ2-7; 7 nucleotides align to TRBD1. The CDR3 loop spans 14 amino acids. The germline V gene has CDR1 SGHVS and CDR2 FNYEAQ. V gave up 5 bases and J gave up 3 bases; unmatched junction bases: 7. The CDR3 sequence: CASSPYRGDYEQYF. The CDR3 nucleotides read TGTGCCAGCAGCCCCTACAGGGGAGACTACGAGCAGTACTTC.

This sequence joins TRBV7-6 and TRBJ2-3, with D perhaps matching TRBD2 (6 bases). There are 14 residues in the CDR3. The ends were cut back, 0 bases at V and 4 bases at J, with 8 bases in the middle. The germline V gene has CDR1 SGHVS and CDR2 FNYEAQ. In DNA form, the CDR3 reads TGTGCCAGCAGCTTAGCGCTAGCGTCAGATACGCAGTATTTT. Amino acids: CASSLALASDTQYF. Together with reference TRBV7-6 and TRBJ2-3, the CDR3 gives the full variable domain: GAGVSQSPRYKVTKRGQDVALRCDPISGHVSLYWYRQALGQGPEFLTYFNYEAQQDKSGLPNDRFSAERPEGSISTLTIQRTEQRDSAMYRCASSLALASDTQYFGPGTRLTVL.

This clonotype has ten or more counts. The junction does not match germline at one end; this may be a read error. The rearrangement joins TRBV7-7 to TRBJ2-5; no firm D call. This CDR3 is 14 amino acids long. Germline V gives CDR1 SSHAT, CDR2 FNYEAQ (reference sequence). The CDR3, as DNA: TGTGCTAGCAGCTTAGTTGGAACTCAAGAGACCCAGTACTTC. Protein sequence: CASSLVGTQETQYF. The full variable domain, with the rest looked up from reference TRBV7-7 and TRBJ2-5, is GAGVSQSPRYKVTKRGQDVTLRCDPISSHATLYWYQQALGQGPEFLTYFNYEAQPDKSGLPSDRFSAERPEGSISTLTIQRTEQRDSAMYRCASSLVGTQETQYFGPGTRLLVL.

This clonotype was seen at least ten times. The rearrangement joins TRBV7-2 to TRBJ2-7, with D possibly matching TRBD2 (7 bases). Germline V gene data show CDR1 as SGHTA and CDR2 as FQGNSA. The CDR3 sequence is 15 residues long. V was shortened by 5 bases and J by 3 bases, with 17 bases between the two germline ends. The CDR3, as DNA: TGTGCCAGCAGCACCCCTAGGGGGGGATTCTACGAGCAGTACTTC. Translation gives CASSTPRGGFYEQYF. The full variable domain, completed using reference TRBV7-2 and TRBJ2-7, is GAGVSQSPSNKVTEKGKDVELRCDPISGHTALYWYRQSLGQGLEFLIYFQGNSAPDKSGLPSDRFSAERTGGSVSTLTIQRTQQEDSAVYLCASSTPRGGFYEQYFGPGTRLTVT.

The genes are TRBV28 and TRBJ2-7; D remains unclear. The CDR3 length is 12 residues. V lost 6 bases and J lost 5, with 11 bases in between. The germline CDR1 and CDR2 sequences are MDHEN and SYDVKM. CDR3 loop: CASSTNLHEQYF. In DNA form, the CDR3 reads TGTGCCAGCAGCACAAATCTCCACGAGCAGTACTTC.

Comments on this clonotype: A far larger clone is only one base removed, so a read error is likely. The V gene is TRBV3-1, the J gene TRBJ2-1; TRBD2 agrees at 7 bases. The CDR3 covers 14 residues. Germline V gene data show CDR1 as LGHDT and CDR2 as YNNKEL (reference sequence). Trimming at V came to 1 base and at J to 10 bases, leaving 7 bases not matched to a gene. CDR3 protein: CASSQGLAGYEQFF. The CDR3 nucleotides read TGTGCCAGCAGCCAAGGACTAGCTGGGTACGAGCAGTTCTTC.

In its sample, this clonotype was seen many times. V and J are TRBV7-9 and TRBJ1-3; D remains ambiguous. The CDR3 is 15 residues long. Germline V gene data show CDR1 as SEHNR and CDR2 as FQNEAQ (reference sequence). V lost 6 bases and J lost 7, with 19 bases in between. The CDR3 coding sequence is TGTGCCAGCAGTCCTCTAGGGCAAGGTGTCAACACCATATATTTT. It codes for CASSPLGQGVNTIYF.

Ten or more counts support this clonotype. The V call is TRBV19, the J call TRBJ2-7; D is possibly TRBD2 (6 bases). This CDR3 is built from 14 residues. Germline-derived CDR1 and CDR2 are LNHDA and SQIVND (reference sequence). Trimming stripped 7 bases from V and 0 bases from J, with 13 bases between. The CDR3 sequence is CASKLAFSSYEQYF. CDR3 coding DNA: TGTGCCAGTAAGCTAGCGTTCAGCTCCTACGAGCAGTACTTC.

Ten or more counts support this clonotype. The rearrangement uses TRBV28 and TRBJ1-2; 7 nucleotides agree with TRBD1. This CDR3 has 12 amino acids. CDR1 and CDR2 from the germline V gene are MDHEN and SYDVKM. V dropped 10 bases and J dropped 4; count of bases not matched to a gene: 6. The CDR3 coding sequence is TGTGCCACCACGACAGGGTCCTATGGCTACACCTTC. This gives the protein CATTTGSYGYTF.

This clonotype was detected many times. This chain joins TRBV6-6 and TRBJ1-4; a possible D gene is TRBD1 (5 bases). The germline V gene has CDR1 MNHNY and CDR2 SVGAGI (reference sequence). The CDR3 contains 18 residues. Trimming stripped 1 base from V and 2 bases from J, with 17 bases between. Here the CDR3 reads CASSYLSGTPTTNEKLFF. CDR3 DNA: TGTGCCAGCAGTTACTTATCCGGGACGCCAACCACTAATGAAAAACTGTTTTTT.

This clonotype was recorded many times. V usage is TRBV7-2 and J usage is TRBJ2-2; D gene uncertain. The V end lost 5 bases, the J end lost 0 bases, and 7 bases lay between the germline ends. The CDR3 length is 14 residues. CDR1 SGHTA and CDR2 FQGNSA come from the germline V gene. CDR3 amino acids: CASSPPANTGELFF. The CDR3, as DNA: TGTGCCAGCAGCCCGCCTGCGAACACCGGGGAGCTGTTTTTT.

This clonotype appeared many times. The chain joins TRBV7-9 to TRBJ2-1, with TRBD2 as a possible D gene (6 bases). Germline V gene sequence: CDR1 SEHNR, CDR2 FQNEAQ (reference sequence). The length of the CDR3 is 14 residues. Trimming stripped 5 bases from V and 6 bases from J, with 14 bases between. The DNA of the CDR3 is TGTGCCAGCAGCGTGGGACTGCGGGGCAATGAGCAGTTCTTC. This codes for CASSVGLRGNEQFF.

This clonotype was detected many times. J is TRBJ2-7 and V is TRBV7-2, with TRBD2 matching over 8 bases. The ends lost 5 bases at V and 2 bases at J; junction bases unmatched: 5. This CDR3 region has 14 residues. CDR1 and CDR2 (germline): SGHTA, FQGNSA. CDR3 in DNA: TGTGCCAGCAGCCCCGGGACTAGACCCTACGAGCAGTACTTC. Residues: CASSPGTRPYEQYF.

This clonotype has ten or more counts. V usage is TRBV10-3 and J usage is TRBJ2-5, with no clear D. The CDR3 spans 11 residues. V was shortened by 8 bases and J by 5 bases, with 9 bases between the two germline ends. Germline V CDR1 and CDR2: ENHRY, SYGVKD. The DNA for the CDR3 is TGTGCCATCGGCCTTCGGGAGACCCAGTACTTC. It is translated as CAIGLRETQYF.

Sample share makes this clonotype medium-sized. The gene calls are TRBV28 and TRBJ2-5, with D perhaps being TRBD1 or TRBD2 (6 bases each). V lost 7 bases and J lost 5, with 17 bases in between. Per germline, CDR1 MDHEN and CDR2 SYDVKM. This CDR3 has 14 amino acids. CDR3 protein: CASNAGEVWETQYF. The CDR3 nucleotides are TGTGCCAGCAACGCAGGGGAGGTTTGGGAGACCCAGTACTTC.

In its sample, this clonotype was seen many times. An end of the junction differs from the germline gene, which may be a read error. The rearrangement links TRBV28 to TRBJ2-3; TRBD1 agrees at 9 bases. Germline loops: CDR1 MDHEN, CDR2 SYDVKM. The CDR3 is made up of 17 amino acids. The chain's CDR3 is CATSERPGQGSTDTQYF. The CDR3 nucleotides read TGTGCCACCAGTGAGCGACCGGGACAGGGAAGCACAGATACGCAGTATTTT. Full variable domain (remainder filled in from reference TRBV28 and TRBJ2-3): DVKVTQSSRYLVKRTGEKVFLECVQDMDHENMFWYRQDPGLGLRLIYFSYDVKMKEKGDIPEGYSVSREKKERFSLILESASTNQTSMYLCATSERPGQGSTDTQYFGPGTRLTVL.

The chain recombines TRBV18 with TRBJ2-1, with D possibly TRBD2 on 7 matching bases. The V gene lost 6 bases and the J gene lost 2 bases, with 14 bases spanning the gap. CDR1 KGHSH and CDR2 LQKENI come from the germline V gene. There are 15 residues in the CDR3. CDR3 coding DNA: TGTGCCAGCTCCTCGGGGGGCCTTACCTACAATGAGCAGTTCTTC. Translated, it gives CASSSGGLTYNEQFF.

The CDR3 nucleotides read TGTGCCAGCAGCTTAGGCGGGGGCCAGCAGCCCCAGCATTTT. Its translation is CASSLGGGQQPQHF. The gene calls are TRBV7-2 and TRBJ1-5; perhaps TRBD1 as D (6 bases). Germline loops: CDR1 SGHTA, CDR2 FQGNSA. This CDR3 comprises 14 residues. Deletions cut 1 base from V and 7 bases from J, with 11 bases between.